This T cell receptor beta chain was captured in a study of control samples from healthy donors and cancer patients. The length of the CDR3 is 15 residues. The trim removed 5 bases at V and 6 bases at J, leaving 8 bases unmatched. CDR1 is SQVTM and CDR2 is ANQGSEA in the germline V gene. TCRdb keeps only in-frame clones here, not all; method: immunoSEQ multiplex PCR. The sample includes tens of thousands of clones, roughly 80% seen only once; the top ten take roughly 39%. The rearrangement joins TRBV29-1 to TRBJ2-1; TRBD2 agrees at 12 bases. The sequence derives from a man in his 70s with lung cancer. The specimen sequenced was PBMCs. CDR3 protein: CSVHSSGGAINEQFF. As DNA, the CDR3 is TGCAGCGTTCACTCTAGCGGGGGGGCCATCAATGAGCAGTTCTTC.